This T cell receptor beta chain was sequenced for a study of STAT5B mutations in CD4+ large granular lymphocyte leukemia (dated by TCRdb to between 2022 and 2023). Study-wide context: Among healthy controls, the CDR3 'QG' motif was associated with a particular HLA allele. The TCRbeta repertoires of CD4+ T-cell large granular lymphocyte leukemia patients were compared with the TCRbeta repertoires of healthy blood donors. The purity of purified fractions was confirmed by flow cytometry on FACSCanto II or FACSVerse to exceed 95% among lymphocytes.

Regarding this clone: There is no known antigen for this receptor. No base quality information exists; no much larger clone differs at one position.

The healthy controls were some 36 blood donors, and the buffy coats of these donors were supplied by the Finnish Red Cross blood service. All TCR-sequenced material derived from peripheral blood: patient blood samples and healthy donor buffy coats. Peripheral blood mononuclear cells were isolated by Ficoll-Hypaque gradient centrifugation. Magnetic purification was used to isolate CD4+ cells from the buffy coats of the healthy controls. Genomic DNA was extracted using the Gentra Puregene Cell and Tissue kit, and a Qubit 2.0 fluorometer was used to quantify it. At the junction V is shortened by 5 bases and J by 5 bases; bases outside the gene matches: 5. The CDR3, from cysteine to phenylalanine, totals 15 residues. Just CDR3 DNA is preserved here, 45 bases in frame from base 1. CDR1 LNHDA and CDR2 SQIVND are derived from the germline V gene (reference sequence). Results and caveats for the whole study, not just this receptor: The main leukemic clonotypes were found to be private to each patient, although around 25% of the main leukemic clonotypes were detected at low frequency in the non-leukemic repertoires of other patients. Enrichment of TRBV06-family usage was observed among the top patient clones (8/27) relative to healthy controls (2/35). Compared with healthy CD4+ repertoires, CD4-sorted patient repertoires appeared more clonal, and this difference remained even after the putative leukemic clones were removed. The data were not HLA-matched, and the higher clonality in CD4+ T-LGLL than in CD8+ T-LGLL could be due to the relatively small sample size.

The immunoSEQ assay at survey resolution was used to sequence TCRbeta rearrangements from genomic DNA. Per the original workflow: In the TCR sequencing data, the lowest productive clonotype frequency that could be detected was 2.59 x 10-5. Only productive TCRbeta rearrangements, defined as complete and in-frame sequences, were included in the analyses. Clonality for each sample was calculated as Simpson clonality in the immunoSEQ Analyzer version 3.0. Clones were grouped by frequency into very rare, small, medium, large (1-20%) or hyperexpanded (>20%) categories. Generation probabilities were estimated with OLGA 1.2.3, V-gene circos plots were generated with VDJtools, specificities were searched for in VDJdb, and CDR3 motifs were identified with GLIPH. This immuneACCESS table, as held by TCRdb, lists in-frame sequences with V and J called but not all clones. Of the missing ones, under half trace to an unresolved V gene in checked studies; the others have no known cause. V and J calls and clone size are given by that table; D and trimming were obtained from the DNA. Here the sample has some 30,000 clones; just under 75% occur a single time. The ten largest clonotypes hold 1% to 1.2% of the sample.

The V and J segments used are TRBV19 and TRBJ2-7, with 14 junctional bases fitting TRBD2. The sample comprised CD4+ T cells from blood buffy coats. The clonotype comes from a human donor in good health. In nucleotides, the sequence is TGTGCCAGTAGTGGGACTAGCGGGAGTCGGAACGAGCAGTACTTC. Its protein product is CASSGTSGSRNEQYF.